This passage covers 16 T cell receptor beta chains from one sample sequenced in a study of CD8+CD57+ T cells in acquired aplastic anemia. The study profiled TCR beta VDJ and CDR3 using genomic DNA as template. TCRdb re-analysed the reads in MiXCR, keeping a single row per CDR3 protein. Of 400,000 to 500,000 distinct CDR3 sequences in the sample, around 68% were seen once. Sequences were obtained from sorted CD4+, CD8+, or CD8+CD57+ T cells (not recorded which) from PBMCs. The receptors stem from a human donor in good health, serving as a control.

This clonotype was observed a single time. The V call is TRBV7-2, the J call TRBJ1-5, with D possibly matching TRBD1 (6 bases). Germline CDR1 reads SGHTA; CDR2 reads FQGNSA. CDR3 length equals 16 residues. Trimming pared 0 bases from V and 11 bases from J, leaving 20 bases between. The CDR3 DNA follows: TGTGCCAGCAGCTTAGCAACTAGCGGGGGGCAGGGGACCCAGCATTTT. Amino acids: CASSLATSGGQGTQHF.

With respect to this clonotype: The DNA is omitted, as the CDR3 cannot be located on it reliably, and the CDR3 follows TCRdb's listing. The V and J genes are TRBV7-8 and TRBJ2-7. Germline CDR1 is SGHVS and CDR2 is FQNEAQ. The CDR3 region is 14 residues in length, termini included. The CDR3 sequence: CASSLPAYEQYFDF.

This clonotype was observed once. An end of the junction does not agree with germline; a read error may underlie this. The rearrangement joins TRBV7-8 to TRBJ2-5; TRBD2 agrees at 7 bases. The V gene's germline CDR1 is SGHVS and CDR2 FQNEAQ. The CDR3 has 14 amino acids. This CDR3 is CASSLIAGENEHFF. The CDR3 nucleotides are TGTGCCAGCAGCCTTATAGCGGGTGAGAATGAGCATTTCTTC. Variable domain in full (rest from reference TRBV7-8 and TRBJ2-5): GAGVSQSPRYKVAKRGQDVALRCDPISGHVSLFWYQQALGQGPEFLTYFQNEAQLDKSGLPSDRFFAERPEGSVSTLKIQRTQQEDSAVYLCASSLIAGENEHFFGPGTRLLVL.

This clonotype was counted only a few times. CDR3 region: CASKAYTANYGYTF. CDR3 DNA sequence: TGTGCCAGCAAGGCGTATACAGCAAACTATGGCTACACCTTC. The chain recombines TRBV25-1 with TRBJ1-2, with D uncertain. The germline V and J ends were trimmed by 7 bases and 2 bases, with 14 bases remaining between them. This CDR3 spans 14 amino acids. In germline, CDR1 is MGHDK, CDR2 SYGVNS.

The chain uses TRBV11-2 and TRBJ2-7; possible D gene TRBD1, 6 bases. The CDR3 is 13 residues long. The V end was cut by 1 base, the J end by 5 bases, with 9 bases between. Looked up from germline, CDR1 is SGHAT and CDR2 is FQNNGV. The CDR3 spells CASSLATGNEQYF. CDR3 nucleotide sequence: TGTGCCAGCAGCTTAGCGACAGGAAACGAGCAGTACTTC.

The J gene is TRBJ1-5, the V gene TRBV20-1, with D possibly TRBD1 on 6 matching bases. The V end was cut by 8 bases, the J end by 3 bases, with 14 bases between. This CDR3 region has 13 residues. The germline V gene encodes CDR1 DFQATT and CDR2 SNEGSKA (reference sequence). CDR3 in DNA: TGCAGTCCGAGGGGGGCGATCAATCAGCCCCAGCATTTT. Translation gives CSPRGAINQPQHF.

This clonotype was counted many times. The genes are TRBV11-2 and TRBJ2-7; D might be TRBD2 (7 bases). Germline assignment: CDR1 SGHAT and CDR2 FQNNGV. Trimming left V 1 base short and J 7 bases short, with 20 bases between. This CDR3 has 16 amino acids. The CDR3 region has the DNA TGTGCCAGCAGCTTAGGAGGGGAGGGGGTCAAAGGGGAGCAGTACTTC. This encodes CASSLGGEGVKGEQYF.

This clonotype was seen more than once but under ten times. V usage is TRBV29-1 and J usage is TRBJ2-3; 9 positions agree with TRBD1. Per the germline V gene, CDR1 is SQVTM and CDR2 is ANQGSEA. The trim removed 3 bases at V and 3 bases at J, leaving 10 bases unmatched. The CDR3 runs to 16 residues. The CDR3 nucleotides are TGCAGCGTTGATGAGGGAGGACAGGGGACGACAGATACGCAGTATTTT. Translated: CSVDEGGQGTTDTQYF.

Details on this clonotype: An end of the junction differs from the germline gene, which may be a read error. The CDR3 region is CASSSAQGPEAFF. The CDR3 coding sequence is TGTGCCAGCAGCTCGGCGCAGGGCCCTGAAGCTTTCTTT. The rearrangement links TRBV5-1 to TRBJ1-1; possibly TRBD1 for D (5 bases). Germline V gene sequence: CDR1 SGHRS, CDR2 YFSETQ. This CDR3 has 13 amino acids.

Remarks on this clonotype: One junction end disagrees with the germline gene, perhaps due to a read error. This chain joins TRBV9 and TRBJ2-5; D uncertain. Germline V gene lookup returns CDR1 SGDLS and CDR2 YYNGEE. This CDR3 region has 12 residues. DNA for the CDR3: TGTGCCAGCAGCGTAACGAGGAACACTGAAGCCTTC. Translation: CASSVTRNTEAF.

V is TRBV5-1 and J is TRBJ2-1, with 7 bases fitting TRBD1. J gave up 9 bases and V 6 bases, and 12 bases lay outside the gene matches. Germline V gene data show CDR1 as SGHRS and CDR2 as YFSETQ. The length of the CDR3 is 14 residues. CDR3 amino acids: CASKEQGNTGEQFF. CDR3 nucleotides: TGCGCCAGCAAAGAACAGGGGAACACCGGTGAGCAGTTCTTC.

The V call is TRBV7-2, the J call TRBJ1-2; D possibly corresponds to TRBD1 (6 bases). CDR1 is SGHTA and CDR2 is FQGNSA in the germline V gene. This CDR3 region has 16 residues. V was trimmed by 6 bases and J by 6 bases, leaving 23 bases between them. The CDR3 coding sequence is TGTGCCAGCAGTCCTAGCACCGGGGAGGGGGTTCATGGCTACACCTTC. Its translation is CASSPSTGEGVHGYTF.

This rearrangement joins TRBV7-2 to TRBJ1-1; no reliable D call. The DNA end is more similar to TRBJ2-1, so the J call may be wrong. This CDR3 is 13 amino acids long. Germline V gene lookup returns CDR1 SGHTA and CDR2 FQGNSA. CDR3 amino acids: CASSRLSASEQFF. The DNA of the CDR3 is TGTGCCAGCAGTCGGTTGAGCGCCTCCGAACAGTTCTTC.

V is TRBV19 and J is TRBJ1-1; D remains unclear. The CDR3 totals 15 residues. Per the germline V gene, CDR1 is LNHDA and CDR2 is SQIVND (reference sequence). The ends were cut back, 4 bases at V and 9 bases at J, with 21 bases in the middle. The CDR3 region has the DNA TGTGCCAGTAGTACGGGGTATGTGCCGACGGCCCAAGCTTTCTTT. This translates into CASSTGYVPTAQAFF.

This clonotype occurred many times. This rearrangement joins TRBV19 to TRBJ1-1; D possibly corresponds to TRBD1 (5 bases). V was pared by 6 bases and J by 0 bases, with 11 bases between. CDR3 length: 14 residues. CDR1 is LNHDA, CDR2 SQIVND, per germline (reference sequence). CDR3 in amino acids: CASSPTVMNTEAFF. CDR3 coding DNA: TGTGCCAGTAGCCCGACAGTTATGAACACTGAAGCTTTCTTT.

The CDR3 nucleotides are TGTGCCAGCAGTCCGCCTACAGGGCTTGGAAACACCATATATTTT. It translates to CASSPPTGLGNTIYF. This chain links TRBV12-3 or TRBV12-4 with TRBJ1-3; D possibly corresponds to TRBD1 (6 bases). The CDR3 is 15 amino acids. The V end lost 5 bases, the J end lost 3 bases, and 14 bases lay between the germline ends.